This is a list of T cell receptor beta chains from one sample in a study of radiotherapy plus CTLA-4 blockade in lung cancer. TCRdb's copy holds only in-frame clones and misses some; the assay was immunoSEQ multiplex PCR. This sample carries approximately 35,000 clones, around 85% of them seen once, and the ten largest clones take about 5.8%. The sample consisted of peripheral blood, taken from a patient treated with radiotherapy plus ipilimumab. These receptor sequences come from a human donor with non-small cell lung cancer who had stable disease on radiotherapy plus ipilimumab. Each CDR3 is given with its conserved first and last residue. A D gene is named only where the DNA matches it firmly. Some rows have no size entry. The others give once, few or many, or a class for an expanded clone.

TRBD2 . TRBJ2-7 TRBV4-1 CASSQEAGGAYEQYF TGCGCCAGCAGCCAAGAGGCGGGGGGCGCATACGAGCAGTACTTC
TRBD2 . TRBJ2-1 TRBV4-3 CASSSGTSGISYNEQFF TGCGCCAGCAGCTCCGGGACTAGCGGGATCTCCTACAATGAGCAGTTCTTC
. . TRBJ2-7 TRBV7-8 CASSVGQTYEQYF TGTGCCAGCAGCGTGGGCCAGACCTACGAGCAGTACTTC
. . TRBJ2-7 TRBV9 CASSVFSAYEQYF TGTGCCAGCAGCGTATTCAGCGCCTACGAGCAGTACTTC
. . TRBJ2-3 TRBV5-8 CASSIPFRTARSTDTQYF TGTGCCAGCAGCATACCATTTAGGACAGCCCGGAGCACAGATACGCAGTATTTT
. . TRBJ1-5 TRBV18 CASSPTGGNDQPQHF TGTGCCAGCTCACCAACAGGTGGGAACGATCAGCCCCAGCATTTT
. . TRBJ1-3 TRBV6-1 CASSKGGRLGATRNTIYF TGTGCCAGCAGTAAAGGGGGGCGGTTGGGGGCGACCCGAAACACCATATATTTT
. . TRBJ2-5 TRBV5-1 CASSFSLRQSTTQETQYF TGCGCCAGCAGCTTTAGTCTCCGCCAGAGCACTACCCAAGAGACCCAGTACTTC
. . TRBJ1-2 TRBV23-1 CASSQLTRLWTYTF TGCGCCAGCAGTCAATTGACCCGACTATGGACCTACACCTTC
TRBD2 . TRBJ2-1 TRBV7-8 CASSLSGWGAGGGNEQFF TGTGCCAGCAGCTTAAGTGGGTGGGGCGCGGGAGGGGGTAATGAGCAGTTCTTC
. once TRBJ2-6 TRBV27 CASSLKASSGANVLTF TGTGCCAGCAGTTTAAAGGCTAGCTCTGGGGCCAACGTCCTGACTTTC
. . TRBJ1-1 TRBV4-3 CASSQDGRGANTEAFF TGCGCCAGCAGCCAAGACGGGAGGGGCGCGAACACTGAAGCTTTCTTT
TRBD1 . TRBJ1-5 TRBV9 CASIFDREDQPQHF TGTGCCAGCATCTTTGACAGGGAGGATCAGCCCCAGCATTTT
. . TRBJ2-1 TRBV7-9 CASSLRGPLNADNEQFF TGTGCCAGCAGCCTCCGAGGCCCACTTAACGCGGACAATGAGCAGTTCTTC
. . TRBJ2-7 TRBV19 CASSRAAAVNREQYF TGTGCCAGTAGTCGGGCAGCGGCCGTTAATAGGGAGCAGTACTTC
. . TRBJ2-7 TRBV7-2 CASSLVQNYEQYF TGTGCCAGCAGCTTAGTCCAGAACTACGAGCAGTACTTC
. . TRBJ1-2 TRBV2 CASREDSNYGYTF TGTGCCAGCAGAGAGGACAGTAACTATGGCTACACCTTC
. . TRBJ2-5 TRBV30 CAWSTGVGGSTETQYF TGTGCCTGGAGTACGGGGGTCGGAGGGTCCACGGAGACCCAGTACTTC
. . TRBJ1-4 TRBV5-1 CASSLIGRNEKLFF TGCGCCAGCAGCTTGATAGGGAGGAATGAAAAACTGTTTTTT
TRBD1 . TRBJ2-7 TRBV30 CAWRPDRDYEQYF TGTGCCTGGAGACCAGACAGGGACTACGAGCAGTACTTC
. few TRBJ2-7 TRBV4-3 CASSQDNSGSYEQYF TGCGCCAGCAGCCAAGACAATAGCGGCTCCTACGAGCAGTACTTC
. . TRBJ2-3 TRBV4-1 CASSQEAGTMGTDTQYF TGCGCCAGCAGCCAAGAGGCTGGTACTATGGGTACAGATACGCAGTATTTT
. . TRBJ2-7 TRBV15 CATSRELQGSQEQYF TGTGCCACCAGCAGAGAGCTACAGGGTTCTCAGGAGCAGTACTTC